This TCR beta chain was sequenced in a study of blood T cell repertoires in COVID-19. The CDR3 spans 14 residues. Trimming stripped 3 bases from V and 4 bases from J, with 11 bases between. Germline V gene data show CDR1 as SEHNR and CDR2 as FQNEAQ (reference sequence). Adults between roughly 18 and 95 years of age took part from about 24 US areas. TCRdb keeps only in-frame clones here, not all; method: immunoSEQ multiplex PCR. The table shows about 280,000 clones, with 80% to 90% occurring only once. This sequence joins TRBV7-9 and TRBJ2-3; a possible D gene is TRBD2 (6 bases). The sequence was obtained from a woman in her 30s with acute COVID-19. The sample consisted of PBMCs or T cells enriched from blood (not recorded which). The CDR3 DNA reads TGTGCCAGCAGCTTTGGCGGGACGTCAGATACGCAGTATTTT. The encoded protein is CASSFGGTSDTQYF. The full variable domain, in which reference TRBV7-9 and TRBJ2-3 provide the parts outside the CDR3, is DTGVSQNPRHKITKRGQNVTFRCDPISEHNRLYWYRQTLGQGPEFLTYFQNEAQLEKSRLLSDRFSAERPKGSFSTLEIQRTEQGDSAMYLCASSFGGTSDTQYFGPGTRLTVL.